The 20 T cell receptor beta chains reported below all come from one sample, sequenced in a study of T cell responses to AZD1222 COVID-19 vaccine. Produced via immunoSEQ multiplex PCR; TCRdb's table is partial and in-frame only. The sample holds more than 85,000 clones, about 90% seen once. The sequences come from peripheral blood, collected on day 0 of AZD1222 vaccination. All receptors come from an adult in good health.

The rearrangement links TRBV7-9 to TRBJ1-1, with D possibly matching TRBD1 (5 bases). Germline V gene data show CDR1 as SEHNR and CDR2 as FQNEAQ (reference sequence). Trimming pared 8 bases from V and 4 bases from J, leaving 17 bases between. There are 14 residues in the CDR3. Written as DNA, the CDR3 is TGTGCCAGCCGCAGCTTACCGGGGCCCACTGAAGCTTTCTTT. Residues: CASRSLPGPTEAFF.

The rearrangement joins TRBV7-2 to TRBJ1-6, with a tentative D call TRBD1 (6 bases). V was pared by 2 bases and J by 5 bases, with 10 bases between. The length of the CDR3 is 15 residues. Looked up from germline, CDR1 is SGHTA and CDR2 is FQGNSA. This chain's CDR3 is CASSLQPGDNSPLHF. CDR3 coding DNA: TGTGCCAGCAGCTTACAGCCAGGGGATAATTCACCCCTCCACTTT.

The chain links TRBV7-2 to TRBJ1-2, with D tentatively TRBD1 (5 bases). Germline V gives CDR1 SGHTA, CDR2 FQGNSA. V was cut by 1 base and J by 4 bases, with 13 bases left in between. This CDR3 has 15 amino acids. The chain's CDR3 is CASSLERGARYGYTF. The CDR3 DNA follows: TGTGCCAGCAGCTTAGAGAGGGGAGCTCGCTATGGCTACACCTTC.

This clone occurred once. Other nucleotide sequences from this sample produce the same CDR3. The rearrangement uses TRBV18 and TRBJ1-1; tentative D call: TRBD1 (5 bases). V lost 0 bases and J lost 1, with 9 bases in between. The CDR3 contains 15 residues. Germline loops: CDR1 KGHSH, CDR2 LQKENI. Here the CDR3 DNA reads TGTGCCAGCTCACCACCGAAGGGGAGGAACACTGAAGCTTTCTTT. As protein: CASSPPKGRNTEAFF.

The chain combines TRBV11-2 with TRBJ2-7, with unresolved D. Germline V gives CDR1 SGHAT, CDR2 FQNNGV. The V end was cut by 5 bases, the J end by 0 bases, with 11 bases between. CDR3 length: 14 residues. For the CDR3, the DNA is TGTGCCAGCAGCCTCCAGCAGGACTCCTACGAGCAGTACTTC. Translation gives CASSLQQDSYEQYF.

The chain combines TRBV5-1 with TRBJ2-5, with D tentatively TRBD2 (6 bases). Deletions cut 4 bases from V and 9 bases from J, with 16 bases between. Per germline, CDR1 SGHRS and CDR2 YFSETQ. The CDR3 contains 13 residues. The CDR3 region is CASSLEVADPQYF. CDR3 in DNA: TGCGCCAGCAGCCTTGAGGTAGCGGATCCCCAGTACTTC.

V is TRBV2 and J is TRBJ1-2; no firm D call. Trimming left V 5 bases short and J 4 bases short, with 14 bases between. Germline CDR1 reads SNHLY; CDR2 reads FYNNEI. The CDR3 has 14 residues. This CDR3 is CASSPRVETYGYTF. Here the CDR3 DNA reads TGTGCCAGCAGTCCGAGGGTAGAGACCTATGGCTACACCTTC.

The J gene is TRBJ2-3, the V gene TRBV7-9; 9 bases are a match to TRBD2. The length of the CDR3 is 16 residues. Germline-derived CDR1 and CDR2 are SEHNR and FQNEAQ (reference sequence). V shed 3 bases and J 6 bases; nucleotides not matched to a gene: 10. Here the CDR3 reads CASSLGSSGAFDTQYF. Here the CDR3 DNA reads TGTGCCAGCAGCTTGGGGTCTAGCGGGGCGTTCGATACGCAGTATTTT.

Only one count was recorded for this clone. The gene calls are TRBV29-1 and TRBJ1-1; no reliable D call. This CDR3 region has 11 residues. Trimming pared 6 bases from V and 0 bases from J, leaving 5 bases between. Germline V lookup: CDR1 SQVTM, CDR2 ANQGSEA. The CDR3 bases are TGCAGCGTGGAATTGAACACTGAAGCTTTCTTT. Amino acid sequence: CSVELNTEAFF. Full variable domain (remainder filled in from reference TRBV29-1 and TRBJ1-1): SAVISQKPSRDICQRGTSLTIQCQVDSQVTMMFWYRQQPGQSLTLIATANQGSEATYESGFVIDKFPISRPNLTFSTLTVSNMSPEDSSIYLCSVELNTEAFFGQGTRLTVV.

The chain joins TRBV6-1 to TRBJ1-2, with a possible D match to TRBD1 (5 bases). Trimming left V 2 bases short and J 1 base short, with 5 bases between. The CDR3 is made up of 13 amino acids. Germline V CDR1 and CDR2: MNHNS, SASEGT. The CDR3 DNA reads TGTGCCAGCAGTGAAAGGGGTAACTATGGCTACACCTTC. Translation gives CASSERGNYGYTF.

This clone occurred once. The chain uses TRBV5-1 and TRBJ1-1; 8 bases are shared with TRBD1. The CDR3 is 14 residues long. Looked up from germline, CDR1 is SGHRS and CDR2 is YFSETQ. The junction had 8 bases not matched to a gene; V was cut back by 5 bases and J by 5 bases. The CDR3 DNA follows: TGCGCCAGCAGAATGGACAGGGCAGTTACTGAAGCTTTCTTT. Protein product: CASRMDRAVTEAFF.

V and J are TRBV11-2 and TRBJ1-2; D not resolved. Per the germline V gene, CDR1 is SGHAT and CDR2 is FQNNGV. V was clipped by 5 bases and J by 3 bases, with 10 bases between them. The CDR3 is 13 amino acids. The CDR3 DNA sequence: TGTGCCAGCAGCCCTATCAATGACTATGGCTACACCTTC. Its protein is CASSPINDYGYTF.

This rearrangement joins TRBV5-1 to TRBJ2-7; 11 bases align to TRBD1. Germline CDR1 and CDR2: SGHRS and YFSETQ. The CDR3 consists of 15 residues. V gave up 4 bases and J gave up 6 bases; unmatched junction bases: 9. CDR3 sequence reads: CASSVSGTGGGEQYF. CDR3 nucleotide sequence: TGCGCCAGCAGCGTCTCCGGGACAGGGGGGGGCGAGCAGTACTTC.

This chain connects TRBV10-2 to TRBJ2-5; D perhaps matches TRBD1 (5 bases). The germline V gene encodes CDR1 WSHSY and CDR2 SAAADI. The CDR3 extends over 15 amino acids. With 7 bases removed from V and 5 bases from J, the gap between germline ends came to 20 bases. The CDR3 loop reads CASTERRPAGETQYF. CDR3 DNA sequence: TGCGCCAGCACAGAACGACGACCGGCAGGGGAGACCCAGTACTTC.

CDR3 residues: CSVEAPYEGNTGELFF. In DNA form, the CDR3 reads TGCAGCGTTGAAGCCCCATACGAGGGGAACACCGGGGAGCTGTTTTTT. V is TRBV29-1 and J is TRBJ2-2; D may be TRBD2 (5 bases). The V end lost 1 base, the J end lost 1 base, and 13 bases lay between the germline ends. This CDR3 comprises 16 residues. Per germline, CDR1 SQVTM and CDR2 ANQGSEA.

This sequence joins TRBV18 and TRBJ1-1; D unclear. The CDR3 contains 12 residues. The germline CDR1 and CDR2 sequences are KGHSH and LQKENI. V gave up 6 bases and J gave up 0 bases, with 5 bases separating them. The CDR3 DNA reads as TGTGCCAGCTCGATCCTGAACACTGAAGCTTTCTTT. This gives the protein CASSILNTEAFF.

This clone was counted between two and nine times. The chain uses TRBV6-2 or TRBV6-3 and TRBJ2-3; D remains ambiguous. Trimming left V 2 bases short and J 4 bases short, with 7 bases between. Germline lookup yields CDR1 MNHEY and CDR2 SVGEGT. This CDR3 has 13 residues. The CDR3 reads CASSYSLSDTQYF. CDR3 nucleotide sequence: TGTGCCAGCAGTTACAGCCTCTCAGATACGCAGTATTTT.

This chain's CDR3 is CASSENAGLANPPETQYF. CDR3 in DNA: TGTGCCAGCAGTGAGAACGCGGGACTAGCGAACCCACCCGAGACCCAGTACTTC. This chain connects TRBV25-1 to TRBJ2-5; 10 bases map to TRBD2. This CDR3 has 18 amino acids. The germline V gene has CDR1 MGHDK and CDR2 SYGVNS. After removal of 3 bases from V and 5 bases from J, the junction contained 15 bases not matched to a gene.

This clone appeared once. The V gene is TRBV2, the J gene TRBJ1-6, with 10 nucleotides matching TRBD1. This CDR3 region has 17 residues. Germline-derived CDR1 and CDR2 are SNHLY and FYNNEI. V shed 9 bases and J 9 bases; nucleotides not matched to a gene: 17. The CDR3 region has the DNA TGTGCCAGTCATACCCGACAGGGGGCAATAATTGGTTCACCCCTCCACTTT. Translated, it gives CASHTRQGAIIGSPLHF.

The genes are TRBV28 and TRBJ2-2; 11 bases agree with TRBD2. Trimming cost V 6 bases and J 7 bases; bases outside gene matches: 7. CDR3 length: 15 amino acids. CDR1 MDHEN and CDR2 SYDVKM come from the germline V gene. The CDR3 DNA reads as TGTGCCAGCAGGGAGACTAGCGGGATAGTCGGGGAGCTGTTTTTT. Its protein product is CASRETSGIVGELFF. Supplemented by reference TRBV28 and TRBJ2-2, the full variable domain reads DVKVTQSSRYLVKRTGEKVFLECVQDMDHENMFWYRQDPGLGLRLIYFSYDVKMKEKGDIPEGYSVSREKKERFSLILESASTNQTSMYLCASRETSGIVGELFFGEGSRLTVL.